This T cell receptor beta chain comes out of a study of blood T cell repertoires in COVID-19. Across the whole study: The samples span acute and convalescent COVID-19 from the United States, Italy and Spain. PBMCs, B-cell-depleted T cells, or T cells were the source of the cDNA or gDNA that made up the material.

CDR1 and CDR2 from the germline V gene are SGHDT and YYEEEE. CDR3 length: 14 amino acids. V trimming: 4 bases; J trimming: 5 bases; junction bases outside the gene matches: 7. How the authors handled the data: Amplification of reference gene primers was used by the study to estimate nucleated cell counts. The method was immunoSEQ multiplex PCR; TCRdb's version includes in-frame clones alone and lacks a portion of them. That table furnishes V, J and clone size, whereas the DNA furnished D and trimming. The repertoire holds 90,000 or so clones, with over 80% as singletons. The clonotype comes from a human donor with active COVID-19. The donor label of this sample is uncertain. Material: peripheral blood. The chain carries TRBV5-6 and TRBJ1-2, with TRBD1 identical over 8 bases. Here the CDR3 reads CASSPWDRPYGYTF. The CDR3 DNA sequence: TGTGCCAGCAGCCCGTGGGACAGGCCTTATGGCTACACCTTC.